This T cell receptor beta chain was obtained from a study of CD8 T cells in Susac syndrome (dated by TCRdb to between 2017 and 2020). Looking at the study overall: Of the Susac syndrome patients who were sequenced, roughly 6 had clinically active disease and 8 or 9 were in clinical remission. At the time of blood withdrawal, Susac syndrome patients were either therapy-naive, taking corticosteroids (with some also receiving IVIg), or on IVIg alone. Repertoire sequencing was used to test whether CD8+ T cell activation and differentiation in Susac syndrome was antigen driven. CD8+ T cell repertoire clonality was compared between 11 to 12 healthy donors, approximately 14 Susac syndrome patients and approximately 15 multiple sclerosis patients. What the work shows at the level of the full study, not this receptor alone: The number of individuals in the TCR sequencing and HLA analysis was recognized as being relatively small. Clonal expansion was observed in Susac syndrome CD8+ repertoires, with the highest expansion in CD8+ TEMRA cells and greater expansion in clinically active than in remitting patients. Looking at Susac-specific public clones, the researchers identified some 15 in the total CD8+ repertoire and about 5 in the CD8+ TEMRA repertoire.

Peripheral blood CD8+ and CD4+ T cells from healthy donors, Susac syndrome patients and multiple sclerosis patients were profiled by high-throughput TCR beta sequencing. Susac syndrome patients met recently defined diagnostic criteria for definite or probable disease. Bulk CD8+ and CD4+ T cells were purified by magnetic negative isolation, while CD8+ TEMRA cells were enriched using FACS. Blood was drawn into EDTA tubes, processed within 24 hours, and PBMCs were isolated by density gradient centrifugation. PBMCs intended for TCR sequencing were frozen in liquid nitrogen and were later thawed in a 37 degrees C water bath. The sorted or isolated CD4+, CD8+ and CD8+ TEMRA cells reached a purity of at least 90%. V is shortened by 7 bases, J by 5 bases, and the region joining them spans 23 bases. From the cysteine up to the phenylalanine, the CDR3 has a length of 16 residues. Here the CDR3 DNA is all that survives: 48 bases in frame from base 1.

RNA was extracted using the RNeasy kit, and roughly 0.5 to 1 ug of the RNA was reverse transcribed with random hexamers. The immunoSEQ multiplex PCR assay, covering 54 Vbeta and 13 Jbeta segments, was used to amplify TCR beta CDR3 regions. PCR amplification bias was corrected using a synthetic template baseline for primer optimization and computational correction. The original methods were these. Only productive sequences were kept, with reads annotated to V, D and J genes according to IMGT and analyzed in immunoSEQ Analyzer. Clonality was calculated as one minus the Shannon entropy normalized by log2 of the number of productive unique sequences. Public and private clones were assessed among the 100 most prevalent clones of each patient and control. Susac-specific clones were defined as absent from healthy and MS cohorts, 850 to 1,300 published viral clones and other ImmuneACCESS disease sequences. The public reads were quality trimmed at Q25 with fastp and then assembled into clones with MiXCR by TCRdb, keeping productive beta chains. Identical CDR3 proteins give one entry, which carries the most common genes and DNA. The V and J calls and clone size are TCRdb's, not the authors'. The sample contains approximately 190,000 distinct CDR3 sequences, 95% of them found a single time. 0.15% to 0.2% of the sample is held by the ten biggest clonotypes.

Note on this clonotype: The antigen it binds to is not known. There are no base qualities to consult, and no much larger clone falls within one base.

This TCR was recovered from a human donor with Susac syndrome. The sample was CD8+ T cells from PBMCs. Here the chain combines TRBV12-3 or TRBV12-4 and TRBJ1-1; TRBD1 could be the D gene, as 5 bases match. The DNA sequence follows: TGTGCCAGCATGGTTGCGGGGCTACACGGAGGAACTGAAGCTTTCTTT. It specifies CASMVAGLHGGTEAFF.